This T cell receptor (beta chain) derives from a study of spatial heterogeneity in lung cancer. Across the whole study: Donors were 72 untreated early-stage non-small cell lung cancer patients.

J lost 0 bases, V lost 3 bases, and 7 bases had no gene match. Germline loops: CDR1 DFQATT, CDR2 SNEGSKA (reference sequence). CDR3 length: 15 amino acids. The sample's time point: blood at routine non-recurrence follow-up after resection. Unsorted samples of tumor, nontumor lung or frozen PBMC had their whole RNA sequenced. TCR cDNA molecules each carried a unique molecular identifier. One entry per CDR3 protein, called by TCRdb with MiXCR from the 5' RACE reads. Of about 120,000 distinct CDR3 sequences listed, more than 9% are singletons. The J gene is TRBJ1-1, the V gene TRBV20-1, with 7 bases fitting TRBD1. This clonotype was sampled from a male donor with early-stage non-small cell lung cancer. The specimen comprised PBMCs, sampled at follow-up. In DNA, the CDR3 is TGCAGTGCTAGGGAGGGGGCCACTGTGAACACTGAAGCTTTCTTT. It specifies CSAREGATVNTEAFF.